This TCR beta chain emerged from a study of T cells in Graves' hyperthyroidism and ophthalmopathy. RNA transcripts served as the template for amplifying TCR beta CDR3 regions. Initially, a first-round RT-PCR of the TCR CDR3 employed the HTBI primer set. From the multiplex PCR reads, TCRdb called clonotypes with MiXCR, one entry per CDR3 protein. Of 90,000 to 120,000 distinct CDR3 sequences listed, around a sixth were seen once; the top ten hold 42%. This clonotype was recorded at least ten times. CDR3 length: 15 residues. CDR1 SEHNR and CDR2 FQNEAQ come from the germline V gene (reference sequence). The V and J ends lost 1 base and 9 bases respectively, with 16 bases between them.

Specimen: blood. This chain links TRBV7-9 with TRBJ2-4; no firm D call. The source is a woman aged 45-65 years with Graves' hyperthyroidism. DNA of the CDR3: TGTGCCAGCAGCTTAGTTTCCTATGAGCGAGCCATTCAGTACTTC. This encodes CASSLVSYERAIQYF.